The next 16 T cell receptor beta chains were all read from a single sample in a study of shared T cell receptors in the human thymus. Sequencing used immunoSEQ multiplex PCR; TCRdb keeps in-frame clones, though not all of them. The table has just under 550,000 clones, approximately 80% seen once. These data also formed part of another study, on human thymus T cells.

The sample comprised thymocytes. These receptors all stem from a boy in the first two years of life with a congenital heart defect.

The V call is TRBV6-6, the J call TRBJ2-7; 8 bases line up with TRBD2. CDR1 is MNHNY, CDR2 SVGAGI, per germline (reference sequence). The J segment lost 3 bases and the V segment lost 6 bases, leaving 4 bases of the junction unmatched. The CDR3 loop spans 13 amino acids. This chain's CDR3 is CASSSGTSYEQYF. As DNA, the CDR3 is TGTGCCAGCAGCTCCGGGACTAGCTACGAGCAGTACTTC.

This chain uses TRBV10-3 with TRBJ1-3, with D maybe TRBD1 (6 bases). Trimming pared 6 bases from V and 4 bases from J, leaving 13 bases between. This CDR3 region has 14 residues. Germline assignment: CDR1 ENHRY and CDR2 SYGVKD. The CDR3 DNA is TGTGCCATCAGCCCCGGGACACCAGGAAACACCATATATTTT. Protein product: CAISPGTPGNTIYF.

The chain has TRBV9 and TRBJ2-1; the match to TRBD2 covers 11 bases. The germline V gene encodes CDR1 SGDLS and CDR2 YYNGEE. With 1 base clipped from V and 10 bases from J, the junction kept 7 bases outside the gene matches. The CDR3 totals 15 residues. Written as DNA, the CDR3 is TGTGCCAGCAGCGTAACGGTAGCGGGAGGGCGGGAGCAGTTCTTC. This encodes CASSVTVAGGREQFF.

A few counts support this clone. V is TRBV14 and J is TRBJ2-7; 7 nucleotides line up with TRBD1. The CDR3 length is 14 residues. The V gene end was trimmed by 4 bases and the J gene end by 0 bases; junction bases not matched to a gene: 3. Germline CDR1 is SGHDN and CDR2 is FVKESK. DNA for the CDR3: TGTGCCAGCAGCCGACAGGGAAGCTCCTACGAGCAGTACTTC. This translates into CASSRQGSSYEQYF. The complete variable domain, with remaining parts taken from reference TRBV14 and TRBJ2-7, reads EAGVTQFPSHSVIEKGQTVTLRCDPISGHDNLYWYRRVMGKEIKFLLHFVKESKQDESGMPNNRFLAERTGGTYSTLKVQPAELEDSGVYFCASSRQGSSYEQYFGPGTRLTVT.

This chain joins TRBV14 and TRBJ2-2; D may be TRBD1 (5 bases). The CDR3 covers 17 residues. Trimming took 3 bases from V and 0 from J, leaving 14 bases between them. Germline V gene sequence: CDR1 SGHDN, CDR2 FVKESK. The CDR3 protein is CASSHPPRAANTGELFF. The CDR3 bases are TGTGCCAGCAGCCACCCCCCCAGGGCTGCGAACACCGGGGAGCTGTTTTTT.

The chain is built from TRBV19 and TRBJ1-1, with 7 nucleotides matching TRBD1. This CDR3 is built from 15 residues. Germline assignment: CDR1 LNHDA and CDR2 SQIVND (reference sequence). Trimming at V came to 5 bases and at J to 0 bases, leaving 6 bases not matched to a gene. In DNA, the CDR3 is TGTGCCAGTAGTCGGGCGGGACAGCTGAACACTGAAGCTTTCTTT. This gives the protein CASSRAGQLNTEAFF.

This chain joins TRBV6-5 and TRBJ2-7, with D unresolved. The germline V gene encodes CDR1 MNHEY and CDR2 SVGAGI. The V end lost 7 bases, the J end lost 2 bases, and 12 bases lay between the germline ends. This CDR3 is 13 amino acids long. The CDR3 sequence is CASTPSVTYEQYF. The CDR3 DNA reads TGTGCCAGCACCCCCAGCGTAACCTACGAGCAGTACTTC.

V gene TRBV4-3 combines with J gene TRBJ2-5, with D tentatively TRBD1 (5 bases). This CDR3 region has 15 residues. Trimming took off 2 bases at V and 7 bases at J, with 17 bases between the two ends. Germline assignment: CDR1 LGHNA and CDR2 YSLEER. CDR3 protein: CASSQNRIVQGTQYF. In DNA, the CDR3 is TGCGCCAGCAGCCAAAACCGAATTGTTCAGGGGACCCAGTACTTC.

V usage is TRBV7-6 and J usage is TRBJ1-1; the D gene is possibly TRBD1 (5 bases). This CDR3 has 14 residues. Germline CDR1 is SGHVS and CDR2 is FNYEAQ. With 0 bases removed from V and 4 bases from J, the gap between germline ends came to 9 bases. CDR3 residues: CASSLAGGGTEAFF. CDR3 in DNA: TGTGCCAGCAGCTTAGCTGGGGGAGGCACTGAAGCTTTCTTT. The full variable domain, completed using reference TRBV7-6 and TRBJ1-1, is GAGVSQSPRYKVTKRGQDVALRCDPISGHVSLYWYRQALGQGPEFLTYFNYEAQQDKSGLPNDRFSAERPEGSISTLTIQRTEQRDSAMYRCASSLAGGGTEAFFGQGTRLTVV.

V is TRBV27 and J is TRBJ2-1; D perhaps matches TRBD2 (6 bases). The CDR3 has 12 residues. Germline values: CDR1 MNHEY, CDR2 SMNVEV (reference sequence). V was pared by 6 bases and J by 10 bases, with 13 bases between. The CDR3 protein is CASRRKRGEQFF. The CDR3 DNA sequence: TGTGCCAGCAGAAGGAAACGGGGGGAGCAGTTCTTC.

This chain links TRBV7-9 with TRBJ1-2; weak D call: TRBD1 (5 bases). V lost 4 bases and J lost 1, with 10 bases in between. This CDR3 spans 14 amino acids. Germline CDR1 is SEHNR and CDR2 is FQNEAQ (reference sequence). The chain's CDR3 is CASSYKDSNYGYTF. For the CDR3, the DNA is TGTGCCAGCAGCTATAAAGACAGTAACTATGGCTACACCTTC.

V gene TRBV7-2 combines with J gene TRBJ2-7; D perhaps matches TRBD1 (6 bases). In germline, CDR1 is SGHTA, CDR2 FQGNSA. The ends were cut back, 1 base at V and 2 bases at J, with 9 bases in the middle. CDR3 length equals 14 residues. DNA for the CDR3: TGTGCCAGCAGCTTAGAACAGGGAGCCTACGAGCAGTACTTC. It yields the protein CASSLEQGAYEQYF. Filled out from reference TRBV7-2 and TRBJ2-7, the complete variable domain reads GAGVSQSPSNKVTEKGKDVELRCDPISGHTALYWYRQSLGQGLEFLIYFQGNSAPDKSGLPSDRFSAERTGGSVSTLTIQRTQQEDSAVYLCASSLEQGAYEQYFGPGTRLTVT.

The chain is built from TRBV30 and TRBJ2-7, with TRBD1 matching 8 bases. Germline V gives CDR1 GTSNPN, CDR2 SVGIG (reference sequence). The length of the CDR3 is 14 residues. The junction had 7 bases not matched to a gene; V was cut back by 3 bases and J by 3 bases. CDR3 sequence reads: CAWRPGTGYYEQYF. The CDR3 nucleotides are TGTGCCTGGAGACCCGGGACAGGCTACTACGAGCAGTACTTC. Full variable domain (missing parts from reference TRBV30 and TRBJ2-7): SQTIHQWPATLVQPVGSPLSLECTVEGTSNPNLYWYRQAAGRGLQLLFYSVGIGQISSEVPQNLSASRPQDRQFILSSKKLLLSDSGFYLCAWRPGTGYYEQYFGPGTRLTVT.

V usage is TRBV9 and J usage is TRBJ2-5; D is uncertain. V lost 1 base, J lost 5 bases, and 9 bases lay in between. This CDR3 contains 13 residues. CDR1 and CDR2 (germline): SGDLS, YYNGEE. CDR3 sequence reads: CASSVYLSETQYF. The CDR3, as DNA: TGTGCCAGCAGCGTATATCTTTCGGAGACCCAGTACTTC. The full variable domain, with the rest looked up from reference TRBV9 and TRBJ2-5, is DSGVTQTPKHLITATGQRVTLRCSPRSGDLSVYWYQQSLDQGLQFLIQYYNGEERAKGNILERFSAQQFPDLHSELNLSSLELGDSALYFCASSVYLSETQYFGPGTRLLVL.

The chain links TRBV7-2 to TRBJ2-3; 8 bases match TRBD2. V dropped 6 bases and J dropped 4; count of bases not matched to a gene: 18. This CDR3 spans 18 amino acids. Germline-derived CDR1 and CDR2 are SGHTA and FQGNSA. DNA for the CDR3: TGTGCCAGCAGTTACCAGACTAGCGCCTCCCCAGGGCCAGATACGCAGTATTTT. Translated, it gives CASSYQTSASPGPDTQYF.

The rearrangement links TRBV9 to TRBJ2-1, with TRBD2 matching 11 bases. Germline loops: CDR1 SGDLS, CDR2 YYNGEE. Germline trimming cut 2 bases from V and 0 bases from J; bases unmatched to any gene: 10. CDR3 length equals 19 residues. CDR3 coding DNA: TGTGCCAGCAGCGTGGGGGGACTAGCGGACCCGAGCTCCTACAATGAGCAGTTCTTC. Protein: CASSVGGLADPSSYNEQFF.